These 8 T cell receptor beta chains were sequenced from one sample in a study of response to subunit inactivated influenza vaccine. MiXCR was run by TCRdb on the RT-PCR reads, yielding one entry per CDR3 protein. This sample carries more than 150,000 distinct CDR3 sequences, about 10% of them seen once, and the ten largest clones take roughly a third. The specimen comprised CD8+ T cells sorted from PBMCs, sampled less than 30 months after vaccination. The receptors stem from a man aged 50 to 69 who received an inactivated influenza vaccine.

This clonotype was detected many times. The gene calls are TRBV6-5 and TRBJ2-1, with 7 bases aligning to TRBD2. V gave up 0 bases and J gave up 0 bases; unmatched junction bases: 2. The CDR3 covers 16 residues. Germline values: CDR1 MNHEY, CDR2 SVGAGI. The DNA for the CDR3 is TGTGCCAGCAGTTACTCCGGCGGGAGCTCCTACAATGAGCAGTTCTTC. Translation gives CASSYSGGSSYNEQFF.

The chain joins TRBV19 to TRBJ2-2; no clear D gene. Germline-derived CDR1 and CDR2 are LNHDA and SQIVND (reference sequence). This CDR3 comprises 11 residues. Trimming cost V 6 bases and J 8 bases, with 7 bases left between them. The CDR3 DNA sequence: TGTGCCAGTAGGTGGGCTGGGGAGCTGTTTTTT. Its translation is CASRWAGELFF.

This clonotype was picked up a small number of times. The chain is built from TRBV4-1 and TRBJ2-1; a possible D gene is TRBD1 (6 bases). The CDR3 length is 15 residues. V was trimmed by 6 bases and J by 6 bases, leaving 18 bases between them. CDR1 and CDR2 from the germline V gene are MGHRA and YSYEKL. CDR3 loop: CASRVEGHPANEQFF. CDR3 in DNA: TGCGCCAGCAGAGTCGAGGGACACCCTGCCAATGAGCAGTTCTTC.

The chain carries TRBV7-9 and TRBJ1-1; 7 positions agree with TRBD1. The V gene end was trimmed by 4 bases and the J gene end by 0 bases; junction bases not matched to a gene: 8. The germline CDR1 and CDR2 sequences are SEHNR and FQNEAQ (reference sequence). The CDR3 is 16 residues long. CDR3 loop: CASSSSDRAMNTEAFF. CDR3 sequence (DNA): TGTGCCAGCAGCTCATCAGACAGGGCCATGAACACTGAAGCTTTCTTT. Based on the CDR3 plus reference TRBV7-9 and TRBJ1-1, the full variable domain is DTGVSQNPRHKITKRGQNVTFRCDPISEHNRLYWYRQTLGQGPEFLTYFQNEAQLEKSRLLSDRFSAERPKGSFSTLEIQRTEQGDSAMYLCASSSSDRAMNTEAFFGQGTRLTVV.

This clonotype was picked up a small number of times. The genes are TRBV11-2 and TRBJ2-7; no definite D call. CDR1 SGHAT and CDR2 FQNNGV come from the germline V gene. This CDR3 has 13 residues. V was clipped by 3 bases and J by 4 bases, with 10 bases between them. The CDR3 DNA reads TGTGCCAGCAGCTTTGGCACCTTTTACGAGCAGTACTTC. Protein product: CASSFGTFYEQYF. Based on the CDR3 plus reference TRBV11-2 and TRBJ2-7, the full variable domain is EAGVAQSPRYKIIEKRQSVAFWCNPISGHATLYWYQQILGQGPKLLIQFQNNGVVDDSQLPKDRFSAERLKGVDSTLKIQPAKLEDSAVYLCASSFGTFYEQYFGPGTRLTVT.

This clonotype was counted only a few times. The chain links TRBV3-1 to TRBJ1-1; a weak D match, TRBD1 (6 bases). This CDR3 is 15 amino acids long. CDR1 LGHDT and CDR2 YNNKEL come from the germline V gene (reference sequence). Trimming removed 1 base from V and 1 base from J, with 10 bases in between. CDR3 protein: CASSQGTVWNTEAFF. CDR3 in DNA: TGTGCCAGCAGCCAAGGGACAGTGTGGAACACTGAAGCTTTCTTT.

This clonotype was detected only a few times. V gene TRBV27 combines with J gene TRBJ2-2, with D possibly matching TRBD2 (6 bases). The CDR3 has 13 residues. The V end lost 4 bases, the J end lost 6 bases, and 9 bases lay between the germline ends. The V gene's germline CDR1 is MNHEY and CDR2 SMNVEV (reference sequence). The CDR3 loop is CASSSIAAGELFF. CDR3 nucleotide sequence: TGTGCCAGCAGTTCAATAGCGGCCGGGGAGCTGTTTTTT.

This clonotype was observed many times. V is TRBV4-1 and J is TRBJ1-2, with 8 bases aligning to TRBD1. The V gene end was trimmed by 1 base and the J gene end by 5 bases; junction bases not matched to a gene: 3. The CDR3 covers 14 residues. Germline CDR1 MGHRA, CDR2 YSYEKL. The CDR3 nucleotides are TGCGCCAGCAGCCAAGGGACAGGGTGGTATGGCTACACCTTC. This gives the protein CASSQGTGWYGYTF.